This T cell receptor beta chain was captured by sequencing in a study of blood T cell repertoires in COVID-19. Per the authors' pipeline: Estimates of nucleated cell counts were drawn from the amplification of reference gene primers. Some clones are missing from TCRdb's copy, which holds only in-frame ones; the method was immunoSEQ multiplex PCR. V and J calls and clone size come straight from that table; D and trimming were deduced from the DNA. In the table there are some 200,000 clones, 80% to 85% of which are singletons. The source material was peripheral blood. This sequence originates from a woman aged 70-85 years with COVID-19, enrolled during active disease.

CDR3 sequence (DNA): TGTGCCAGCCATTCACAGGGTTATCAGCCCCAGCATTTT. It encodes CASHSQGYQPQHF. J is TRBJ1-5 and V is TRBV6-5; D may be TRBD1 (6 bases). The CDR3 has 13 amino acids. V was cut by 8 bases and J by 5 bases, with 13 bases left in between. The germline V gene encodes CDR1 MNHEY and CDR2 SVGAGI.